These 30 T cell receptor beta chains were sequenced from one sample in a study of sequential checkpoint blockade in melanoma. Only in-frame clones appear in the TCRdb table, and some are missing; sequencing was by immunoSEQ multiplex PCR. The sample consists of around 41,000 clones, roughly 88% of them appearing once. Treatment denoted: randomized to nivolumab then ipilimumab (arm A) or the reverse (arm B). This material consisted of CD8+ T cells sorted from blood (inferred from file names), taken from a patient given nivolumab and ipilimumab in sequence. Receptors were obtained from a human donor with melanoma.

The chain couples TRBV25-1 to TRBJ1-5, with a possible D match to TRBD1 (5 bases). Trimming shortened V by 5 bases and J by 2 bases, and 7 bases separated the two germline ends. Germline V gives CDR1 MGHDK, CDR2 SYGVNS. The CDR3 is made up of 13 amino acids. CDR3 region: CASSLTGNQPQHF. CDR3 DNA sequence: TGTGCCAGCAGTCTGACAGGCAATCAGCCCCAGCATTTT.

CDR3: CASSLNRGTTDTQYF. The CDR3 DNA is TGTGCCAGCAGTTTAAACAGGGGTACCACAGATACGCAGTATTTT. The J gene is TRBJ2-3, the V gene TRBV6-5; 7 nucleotides align to TRBD1. Losses at the gene ends were 4 bases for V and 2 bases for J; bases not matched to a gene: 6. The CDR3 extends over 15 amino acids. Germline CDR1 MNHEY, CDR2 SVGAGI.

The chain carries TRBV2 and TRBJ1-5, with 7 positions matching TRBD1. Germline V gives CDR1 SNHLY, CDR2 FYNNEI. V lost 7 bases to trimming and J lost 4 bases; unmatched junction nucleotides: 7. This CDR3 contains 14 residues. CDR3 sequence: CASTEGAGNQPQHF. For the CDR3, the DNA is TGTGCCAGCACCGAGGGGGCAGGGAATCAGCCCCAGCATTTT.

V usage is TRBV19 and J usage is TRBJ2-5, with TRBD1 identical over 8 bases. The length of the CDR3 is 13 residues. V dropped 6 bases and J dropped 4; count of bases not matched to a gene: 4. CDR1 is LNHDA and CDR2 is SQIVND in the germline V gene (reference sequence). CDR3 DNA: TGTGCCAGTAGCGGACAGGGAGCAGAGACCCAGTACTTC. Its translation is CASSGQGAETQYF.

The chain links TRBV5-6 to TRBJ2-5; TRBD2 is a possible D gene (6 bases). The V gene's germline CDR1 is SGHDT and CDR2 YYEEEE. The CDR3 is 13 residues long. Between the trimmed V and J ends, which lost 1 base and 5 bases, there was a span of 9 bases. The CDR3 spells CASSLYGGETQYF. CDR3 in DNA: TGTGCCAGCAGCTTGTACGGGGGTGAGACCCAGTACTTC.

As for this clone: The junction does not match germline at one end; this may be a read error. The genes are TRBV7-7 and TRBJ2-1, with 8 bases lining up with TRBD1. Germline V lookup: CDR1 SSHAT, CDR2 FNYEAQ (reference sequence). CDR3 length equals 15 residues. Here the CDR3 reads CASSLGQGAGNEQFF. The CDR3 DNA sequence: TGTGCTAGCAGCTTAGGTCAGGGGGCGGGCAATGAGCAGTTCTTC. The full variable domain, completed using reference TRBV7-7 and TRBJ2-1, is GAGVSQSPRYKVTKRGQDVTLRCDPISSHATLYWYQQALGQGPEFLTYFNYEAQPDKSGLPSDRFSAERPEGSISTLTIQRTEQRDSAMYRCASSLGQGAGNEQFFGPGTRLTVL.

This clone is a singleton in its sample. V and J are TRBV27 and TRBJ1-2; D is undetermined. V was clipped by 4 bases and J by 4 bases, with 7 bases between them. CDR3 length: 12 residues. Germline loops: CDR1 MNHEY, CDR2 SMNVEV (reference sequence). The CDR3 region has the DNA TGTGCCAGCAGTTCTGGGAGCTATGGCTACACCTTC. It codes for CASSSGSYGYTF.

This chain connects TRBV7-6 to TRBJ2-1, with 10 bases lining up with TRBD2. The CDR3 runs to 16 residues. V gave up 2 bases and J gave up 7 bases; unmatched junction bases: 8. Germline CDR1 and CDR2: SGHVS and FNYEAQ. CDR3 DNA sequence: TGTGCCAGCAGCTTACTAGCGGGGGATTTGTGGAATGAGCAGTTCTTC. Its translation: CASSLLAGDLWNEQFF. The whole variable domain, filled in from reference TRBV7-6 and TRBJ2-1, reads GAGVSQSPRYKVTKRGQDVALRCDPISGHVSLYWYRQALGQGPEFLTYFNYEAQQDKSGLPNDRFSAERPEGSISTLTIQRTEQRDSAMYRCASSLLAGDLWNEQFFGPGTRLTVL.

The CDR3, as DNA: TGTGCCAGCAGCTTGACAGGGTTGGGCACTGAAGCTTTCTTT. Amino acids: CASSLTGLGTEAFF. The chain has TRBV5-4 and TRBJ1-1; tentative D call: TRBD1 (6 bases). The CDR3 runs 14 residues. V lost 1 base and J 4 bases, leaving 11 bases between the germline ends. Germline V gene data show CDR1 as SGHNT and CDR2 as YYREEE (reference sequence).

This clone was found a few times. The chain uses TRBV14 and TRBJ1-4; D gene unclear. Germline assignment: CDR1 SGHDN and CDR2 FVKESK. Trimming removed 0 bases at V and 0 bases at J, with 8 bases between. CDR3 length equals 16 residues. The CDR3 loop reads CASSQEWQTTNEKLFF. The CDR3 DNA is TGTGCCAGCAGCCAAGAGTGGCAGACAACTAATGAAAAACTGTTTTTT.

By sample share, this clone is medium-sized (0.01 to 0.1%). DNA of the CDR3: TGTGCCAGCAGCCTCGGGTGGTCCCGTGGCTACACCTTC. Encoded protein: CASSLGWSRGYTF. The V call is TRBV5-6, the J call TRBJ1-2; D uncertain. From germline, CDR1 is SGHDT and CDR2 YYEEEE. The ends were cut back, 4 bases at V and 7 bases at J, with 14 bases in the middle. The CDR3 is made up of 13 amino acids. Drawing the rest from reference TRBV5-6 and TRBJ1-2, the complete variable domain is DAGVTQSPTHLIKTRGQQVTLRCSPKSGHDTVSWYQQALGQGPQFIFQYYEEEERQRGNFPDRFSGHQFPNYSSELNVNALLLGDSALYLCASSLGWSRGYTFGSGTRLTVV.

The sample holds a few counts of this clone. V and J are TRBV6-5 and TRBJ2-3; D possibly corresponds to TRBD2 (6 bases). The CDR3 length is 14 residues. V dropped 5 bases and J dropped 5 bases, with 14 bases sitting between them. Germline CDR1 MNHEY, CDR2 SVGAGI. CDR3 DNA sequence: TGTGCCAGCAGTCTAGGGACTGTACAAGATACGCAGTATTTT. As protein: CASSLGTVQDTQYF.

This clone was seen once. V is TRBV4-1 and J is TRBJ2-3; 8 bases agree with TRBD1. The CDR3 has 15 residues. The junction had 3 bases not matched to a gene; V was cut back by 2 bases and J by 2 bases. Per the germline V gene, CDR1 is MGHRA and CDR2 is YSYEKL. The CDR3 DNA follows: TGCGCCAGCAGCCAATGGGACAGGACCACAGATACGCAGTATTTT. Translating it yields CASSQWDRTTDTQYF.

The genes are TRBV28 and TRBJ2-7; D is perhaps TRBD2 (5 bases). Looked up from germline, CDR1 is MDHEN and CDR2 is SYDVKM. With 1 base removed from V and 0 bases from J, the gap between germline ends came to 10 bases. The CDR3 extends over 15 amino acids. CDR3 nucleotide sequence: TGTGCCAGCAGTTTATCTGAGACTATCTCCTACGAGCAGTACTTC. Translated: CASSLSETISYEQYF. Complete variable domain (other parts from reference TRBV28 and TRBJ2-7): DVKVTQSSRYLVKRTGEKVFLECVQDMDHENMFWYRQDPGLGLRLIYFSYDVKMKEKGDIPEGYSVSREKKERFSLILESASTNQTSMYLCASSLSETISYEQYFGPGTRLTVT.

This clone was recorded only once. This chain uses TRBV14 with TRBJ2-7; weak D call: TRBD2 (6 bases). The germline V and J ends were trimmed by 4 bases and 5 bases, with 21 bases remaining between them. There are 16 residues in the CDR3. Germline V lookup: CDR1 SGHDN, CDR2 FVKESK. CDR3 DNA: TGTGCCAGCAGCCCCCCCACAATCACGGGGGATGACGAGCAGTACGTC. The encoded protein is CASSPPTITGDDEQYV.

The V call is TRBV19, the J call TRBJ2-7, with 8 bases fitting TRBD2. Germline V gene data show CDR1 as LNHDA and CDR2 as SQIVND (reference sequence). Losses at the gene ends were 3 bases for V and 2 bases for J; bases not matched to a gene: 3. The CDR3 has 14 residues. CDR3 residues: CASSINSGAYEQYF. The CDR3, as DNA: TGTGCCAGTAGTATTAATAGCGGGGCCTACGAGCAGTACTTC.

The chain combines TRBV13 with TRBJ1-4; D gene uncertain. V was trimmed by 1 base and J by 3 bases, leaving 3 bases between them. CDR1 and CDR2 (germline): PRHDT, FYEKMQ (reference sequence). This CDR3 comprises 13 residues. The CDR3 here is CASSLVSNEKLFF. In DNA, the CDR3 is TGTGCCAGCAGCTTAGTCTCTAATGAAAAACTGTTTTTT. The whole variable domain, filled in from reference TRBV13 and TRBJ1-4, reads AAGVIQSPRHLIKEKRETATLKCYPIPRHDTVYWYQQGPGQDPQFLISFYEKMQSDKGSIPDRFSAQQFSDYHSELNMSSLELGDSALYFCASSLVSNEKLFFGSGTQLSVL.

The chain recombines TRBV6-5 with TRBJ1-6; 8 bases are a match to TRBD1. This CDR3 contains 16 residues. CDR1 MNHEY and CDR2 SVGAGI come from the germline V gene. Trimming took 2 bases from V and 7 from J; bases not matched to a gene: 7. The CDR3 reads CASSYVSGGPNSPLHF. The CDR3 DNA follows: TGTGCCAGCAGTTACGTTTCAGGGGGCCCGAATTCACCCCTCCACTTT.

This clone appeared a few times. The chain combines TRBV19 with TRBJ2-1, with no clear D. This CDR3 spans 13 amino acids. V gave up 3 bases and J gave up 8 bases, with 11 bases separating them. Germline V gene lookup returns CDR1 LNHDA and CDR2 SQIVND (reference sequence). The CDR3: CASSIFGSDEQFF. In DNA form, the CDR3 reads TGTGCCAGTAGTATTTTCGGTAGTGATGAGCAGTTCTTC.

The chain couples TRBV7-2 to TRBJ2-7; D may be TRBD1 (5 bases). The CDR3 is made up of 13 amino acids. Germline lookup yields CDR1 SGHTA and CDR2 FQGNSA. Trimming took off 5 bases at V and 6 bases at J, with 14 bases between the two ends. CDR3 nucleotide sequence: TGTGCCAGCAGCCCAGGGATGTTTGTCGAGCAGTACTTC. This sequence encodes CASSPGMFVEQYF.

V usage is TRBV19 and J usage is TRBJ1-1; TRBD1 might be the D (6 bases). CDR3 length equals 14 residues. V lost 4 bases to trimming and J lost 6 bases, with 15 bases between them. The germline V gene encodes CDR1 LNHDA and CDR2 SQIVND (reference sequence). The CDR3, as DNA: TGTGCCAGTAGTAGTGGGGGCAGGGGCGCTGAAGCTTTCTTT. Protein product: CASSSGGRGAEAFF.

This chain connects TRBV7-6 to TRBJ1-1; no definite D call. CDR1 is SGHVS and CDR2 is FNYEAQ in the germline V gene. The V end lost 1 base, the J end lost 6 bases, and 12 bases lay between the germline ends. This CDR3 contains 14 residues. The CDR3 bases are TGTGCCAGCAGCTTAGGTGGAAGCGGGTCTGAAGCTTTCTTT. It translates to CASSLGGSGSEAFF.

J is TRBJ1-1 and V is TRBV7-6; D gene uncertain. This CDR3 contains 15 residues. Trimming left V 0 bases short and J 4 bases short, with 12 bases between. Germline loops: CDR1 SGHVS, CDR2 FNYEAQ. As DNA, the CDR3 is TGTGCCAGCAGCTTAGCGGGAGGGAGAAGCACTGAAGCTTTCTTT. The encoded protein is CASSLAGGRSTEAFF.

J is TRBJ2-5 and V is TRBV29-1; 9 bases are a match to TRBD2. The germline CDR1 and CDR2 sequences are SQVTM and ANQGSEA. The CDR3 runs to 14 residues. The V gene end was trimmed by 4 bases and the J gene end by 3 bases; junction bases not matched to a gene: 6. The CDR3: CSVGRASGKETQYF. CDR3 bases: TGCAGCGTTGGGCGGGCTAGCGGGAAAGAGACCCAGTACTTC.

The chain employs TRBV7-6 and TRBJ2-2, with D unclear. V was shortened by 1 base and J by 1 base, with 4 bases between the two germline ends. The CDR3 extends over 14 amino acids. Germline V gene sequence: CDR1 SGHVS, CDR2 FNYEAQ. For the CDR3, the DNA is TGTGCCAGCAGCTTAGGAGGGAACACCGGGGAGCTGTTTTTT. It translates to CASSLGGNTGELFF.

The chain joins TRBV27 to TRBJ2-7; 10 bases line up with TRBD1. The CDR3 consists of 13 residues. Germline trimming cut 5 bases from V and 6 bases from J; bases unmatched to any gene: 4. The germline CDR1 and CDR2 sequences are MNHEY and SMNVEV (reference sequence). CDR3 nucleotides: TGTGCCAGCAGTCGACAGGGGGCTTCCGAGCAGTACTTC. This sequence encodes CASSRQGASEQYF.

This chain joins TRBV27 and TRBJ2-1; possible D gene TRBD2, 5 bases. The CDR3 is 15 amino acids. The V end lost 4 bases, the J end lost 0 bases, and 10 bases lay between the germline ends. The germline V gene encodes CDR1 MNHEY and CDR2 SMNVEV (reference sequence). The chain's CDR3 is CASSYGLSSYNEQFF. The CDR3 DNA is TGTGCCAGCAGTTACGGACTGAGCTCCTACAATGAGCAGTTCTTC.

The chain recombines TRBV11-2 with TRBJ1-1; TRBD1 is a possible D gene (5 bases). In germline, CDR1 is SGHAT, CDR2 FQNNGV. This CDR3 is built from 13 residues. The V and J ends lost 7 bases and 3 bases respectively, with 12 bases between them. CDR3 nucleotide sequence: TGTGCCAGCACCCTTTTGGGGCACACTGAAGCTTTCTTT. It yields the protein CASTLLGHTEAFF.

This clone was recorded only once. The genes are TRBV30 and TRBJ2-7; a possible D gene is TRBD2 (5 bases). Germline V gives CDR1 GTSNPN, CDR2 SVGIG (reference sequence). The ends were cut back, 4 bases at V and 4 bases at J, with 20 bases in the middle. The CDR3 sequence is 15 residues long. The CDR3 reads CAWTPGREPIYEQYF. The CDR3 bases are TGTGCCTGGACGCCAGGCCGGGAACCCATTTACGAGCAGTACTTC.

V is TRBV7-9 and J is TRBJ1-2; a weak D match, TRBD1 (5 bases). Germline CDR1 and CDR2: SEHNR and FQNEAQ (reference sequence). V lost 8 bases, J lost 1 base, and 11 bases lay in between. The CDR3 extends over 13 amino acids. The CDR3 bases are TGTGCCAGCGACCTTAGGGGTAACTATGGCTACACCTTC. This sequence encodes CASDLRGNYGYTF.